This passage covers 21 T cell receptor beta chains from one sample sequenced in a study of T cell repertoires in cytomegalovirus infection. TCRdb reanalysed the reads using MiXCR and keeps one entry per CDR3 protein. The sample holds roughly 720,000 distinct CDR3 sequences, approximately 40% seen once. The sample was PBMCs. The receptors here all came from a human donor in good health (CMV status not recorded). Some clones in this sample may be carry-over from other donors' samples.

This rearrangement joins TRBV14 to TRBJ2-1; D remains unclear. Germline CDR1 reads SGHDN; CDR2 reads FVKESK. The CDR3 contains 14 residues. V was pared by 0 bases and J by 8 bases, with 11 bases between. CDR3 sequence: CASSQELSIDEQFF. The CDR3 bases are TGTGCCAGCAGCCAAGAATTGAGTATAGATGAGCAGTTCTTC.

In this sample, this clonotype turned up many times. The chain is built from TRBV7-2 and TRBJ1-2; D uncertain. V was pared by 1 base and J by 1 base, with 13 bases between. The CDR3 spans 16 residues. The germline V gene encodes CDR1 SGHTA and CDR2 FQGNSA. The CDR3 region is CASSLELSIYNYGYTF. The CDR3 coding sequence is TGTGCCAGCAGCTTAGAATTGTCCATCTATAACTATGGCTACACCTTC.

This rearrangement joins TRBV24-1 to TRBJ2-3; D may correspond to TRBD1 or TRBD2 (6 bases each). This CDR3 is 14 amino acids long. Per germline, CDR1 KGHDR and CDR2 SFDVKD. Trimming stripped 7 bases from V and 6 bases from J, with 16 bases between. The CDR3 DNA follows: TGTGCCACCAGAGGAACAGGGAGGTCGGATACGCAGTATTTT. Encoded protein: CATRGTGRSDTQYF.

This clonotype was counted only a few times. The CDR3 bases are TGTGCCAGCAGTTTGGGGACTAACAATGAGCAGTTCTTC. Translation gives CASSLGTNNEQFF. This chain joins TRBV12-3 or TRBV12-4 and TRBJ2-1, with 7 bases fitting TRBD2. The CDR3 sequence is 13 residues long. The junction had 1 base not matched to a gene; V was cut back by 3 bases and J by 5 bases.

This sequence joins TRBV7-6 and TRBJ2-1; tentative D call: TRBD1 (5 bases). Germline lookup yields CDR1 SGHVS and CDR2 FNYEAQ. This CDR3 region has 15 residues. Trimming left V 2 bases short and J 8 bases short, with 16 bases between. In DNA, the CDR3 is TGTGCCAGCAGCTTAAGGGGCCGAATGGGCGATGAGCAGTTCTTC. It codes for CASSLRGRMGDEQFF.

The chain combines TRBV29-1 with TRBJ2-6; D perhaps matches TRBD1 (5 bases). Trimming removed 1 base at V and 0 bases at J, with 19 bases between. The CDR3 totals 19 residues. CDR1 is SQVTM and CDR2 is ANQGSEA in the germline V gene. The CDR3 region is CSVEALPKQEHSGANVLTF. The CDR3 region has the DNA TGCAGCGTTGAAGCGCTGCCTAAACAGGAACACTCTGGGGCCAACGTCCTGACTTTC.

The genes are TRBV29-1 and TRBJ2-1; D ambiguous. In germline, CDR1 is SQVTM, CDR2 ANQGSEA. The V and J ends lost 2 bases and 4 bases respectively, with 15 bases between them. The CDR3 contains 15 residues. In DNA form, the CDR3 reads TGCAGCGTTGAATGGGCCGGTAGCATATACAATGAGCAGTTCTTC. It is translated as CSVEWAGSIYNEQFF.

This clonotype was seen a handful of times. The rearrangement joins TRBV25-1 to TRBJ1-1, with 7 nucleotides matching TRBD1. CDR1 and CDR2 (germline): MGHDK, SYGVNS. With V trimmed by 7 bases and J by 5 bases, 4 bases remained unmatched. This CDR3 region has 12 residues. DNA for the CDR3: TGTGCCAGCAAACAGGGGTGGACTGAAGCTTTCTTT. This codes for CASKQGWTEAFF.

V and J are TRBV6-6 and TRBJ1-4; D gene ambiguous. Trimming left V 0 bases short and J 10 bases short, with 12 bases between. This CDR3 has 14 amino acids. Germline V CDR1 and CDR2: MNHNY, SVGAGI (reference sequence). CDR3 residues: CASSYSIAAGKLFF. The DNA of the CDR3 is TGTGCCAGCAGTTACTCGATCGCTGCTGGAAAACTGTTTTTT.

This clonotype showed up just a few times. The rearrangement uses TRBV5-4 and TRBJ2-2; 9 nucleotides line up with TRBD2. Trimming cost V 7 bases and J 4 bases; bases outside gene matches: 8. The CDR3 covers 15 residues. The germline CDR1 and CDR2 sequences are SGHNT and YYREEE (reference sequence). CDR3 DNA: TGTGCCAGCTCACGAGCGGGAGGCATCACCGGGGAGCTGTTTTTT. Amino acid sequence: CASSRAGGITGELFF.

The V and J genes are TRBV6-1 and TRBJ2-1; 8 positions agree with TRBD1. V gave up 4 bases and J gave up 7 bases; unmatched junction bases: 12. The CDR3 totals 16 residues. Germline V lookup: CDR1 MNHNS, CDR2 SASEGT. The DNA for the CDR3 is TGTGCCAGCAGTGTCTCGACAGGGGCCCTCCTAAATGAGCAGTTCTTC. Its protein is CASSVSTGALLNEQFF.

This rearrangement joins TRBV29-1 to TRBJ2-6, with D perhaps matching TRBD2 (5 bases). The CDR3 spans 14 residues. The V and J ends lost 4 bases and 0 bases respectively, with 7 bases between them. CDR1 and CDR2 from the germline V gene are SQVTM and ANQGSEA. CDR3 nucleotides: TGCAGCGTTGGGGCGGGCTCTGGGGCCAACGTCCTGACTTTC. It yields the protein CSVGAGSGANVLTF.

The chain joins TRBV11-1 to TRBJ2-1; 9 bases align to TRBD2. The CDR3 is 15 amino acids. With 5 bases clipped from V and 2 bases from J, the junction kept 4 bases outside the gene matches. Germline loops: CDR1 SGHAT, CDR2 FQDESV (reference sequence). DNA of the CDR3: TGTGCCAGCAGCACACTAGCGGGTGCCTACAATGAGCAGTTCTTC. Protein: CASSTLAGAYNEQFF.

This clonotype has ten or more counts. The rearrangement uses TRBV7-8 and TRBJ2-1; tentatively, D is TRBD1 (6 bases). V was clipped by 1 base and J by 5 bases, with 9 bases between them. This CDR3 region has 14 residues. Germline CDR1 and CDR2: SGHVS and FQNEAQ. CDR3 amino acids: CASSLVPGDNEQFF. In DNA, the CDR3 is TGTGCCAGCAGCTTAGTCCCAGGGGACAATGAGCAGTTCTTC.

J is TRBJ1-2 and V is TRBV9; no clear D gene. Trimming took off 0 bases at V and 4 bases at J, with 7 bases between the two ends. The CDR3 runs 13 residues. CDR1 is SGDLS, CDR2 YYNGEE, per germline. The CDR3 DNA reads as TGTGCCAGCAGCGTAGAGGGAATCTATGGCTACACCTTC. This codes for CASSVEGIYGYTF.

CDR3 loop: CASSYTPTAYYTF. CDR3 DNA sequence: TGCGCCAGCAGTTACACACCAACCGCTTACTACACCTTC. This chain connects TRBV10-2 to TRBJ1-2; D unclear. The CDR3 has 13 amino acids. V lost 5 bases to trimming and J lost 10 bases, with 17 bases between them. Per germline, CDR1 WSHSY and CDR2 SAAADI.

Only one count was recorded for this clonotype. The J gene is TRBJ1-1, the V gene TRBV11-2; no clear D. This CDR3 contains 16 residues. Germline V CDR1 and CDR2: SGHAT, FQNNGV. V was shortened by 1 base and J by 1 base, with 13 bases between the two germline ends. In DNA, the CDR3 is TGTGCCAGCAGCTTAGCCCTCGGGTGCACGAACACTGAAGCTTTCTTT. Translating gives CASSLALGCTNTEAFF.

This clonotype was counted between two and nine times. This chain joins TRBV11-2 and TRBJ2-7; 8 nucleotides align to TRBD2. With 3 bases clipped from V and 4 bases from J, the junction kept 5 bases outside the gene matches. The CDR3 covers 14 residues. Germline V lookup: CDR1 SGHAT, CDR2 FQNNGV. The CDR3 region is CASSFPGGIYEQYF. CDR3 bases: TGTGCCAGCAGCTTTCCGGGAGGGATTTACGAGCAGTACTTC.

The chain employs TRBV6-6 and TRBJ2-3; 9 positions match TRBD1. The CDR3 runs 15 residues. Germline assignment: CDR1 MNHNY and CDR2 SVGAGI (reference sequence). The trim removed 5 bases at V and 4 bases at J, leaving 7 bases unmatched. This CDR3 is CASSRGQGGADTQYF. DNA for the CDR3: TGTGCCAGCAGTCGGGGACAGGGCGGCGCAGATACGCAGTATTTT.

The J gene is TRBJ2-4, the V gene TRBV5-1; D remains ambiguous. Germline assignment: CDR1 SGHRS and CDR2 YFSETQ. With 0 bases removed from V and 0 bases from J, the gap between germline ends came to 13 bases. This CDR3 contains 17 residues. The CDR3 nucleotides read TGCGCCAGCAGCTTGGAGGCGGCAGCCGGAGCCAAAAACATTCAGTACTTC. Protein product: CASSLEAAAGAKNIQYF.

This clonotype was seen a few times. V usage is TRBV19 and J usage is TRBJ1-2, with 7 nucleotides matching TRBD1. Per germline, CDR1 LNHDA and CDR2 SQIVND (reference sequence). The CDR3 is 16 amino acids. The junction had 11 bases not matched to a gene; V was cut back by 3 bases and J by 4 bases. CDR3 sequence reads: CASSIGRRQGGYGYTF. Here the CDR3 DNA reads TGTGCCAGTAGTATCGGAAGACGACAGGGAGGCTATGGCTACACCTTC.